This T cell receptor (beta chain) was identified during a study of cytomegalovirus exposure and HLA in healthy donors (dated by TCRdb to about 2017). General notes on the study: According to an earlier analysis of several hundred of the donors, some 170 million T cells yielded 95 million to 140 million unique TCR beta sequences and about 280 Gb of sequence data. Among some 400 genotyped donors of the cohort, an average of roughly 230,000 unique TCR beta nucleotide sequences was sequenced per donor, of which 15% to 20% were non-productive. The study aimed to test whether signatures of past pathogen exposure could be identified by cataloging public T cell receptors. In addition to the first cohort of several hundred subjects, a separate validation cohort of some 120 different subjects was used. Using immunosequencing, the study profiled T cell repertoires from roughly 650 subjects and related those repertoires to cytomegalovirus serostatus. Donor age, sex, ethnicity and CMV serostatus were collected together with the repertoire data. All discovery cohort repertoires had been generated using a single sequencing platform. About five DR-DQ haplotypes were treated as single units for association and clustering because of strong linkage in the cohort. Rather than using new phenotypic data, the later analysis identified candidate immune exposures from TCR beta sequences and from how often those sequences occurred across donors. Among the roughly 400 genotyped donors, approximately 77% belonged to the genetic ancestry cluster associated with self-reported Caucasian donors. An early release covering some 640 HLA-typed donors comprised about 310 gigabases of sequencing data and tens of millions of unique TCR sequences. An earlier analysis of some 500 of the donors used high-throughput TCR beta sequencing to judge whether each TCR beta V gene segment behaved as functional or pseudogenic. Both class I and class II loci were covered by HLA typing, at four-digit resolution. Typing coverage differed by locus: A, B, C, DRB1 and DQB1 were typed in about 620-640 donors, DQA1 in 522, DPA1 in nearly 610, and DPB1 in 400 to 480. A later genetic analysis took genome-wide SNP genotypes for about 65% of the roughly 670 donors and used that subset as a discovery cohort. To predict cytomegalovirus infection status, the study combined high-throughput TCR immunosequencing, statistical association of individual TCRs with disease status, and machine learning. A later analysis re-analyzed previously published TCR beta repertoires from 650 to 800 donors and added high-resolution HLA genotyping to study TCR occurrence patterns.

Broad study findings and their caveats: Compared with equally common non-associated chains, HLA-associated TCR beta chains in a later analysis were more clonally expanded and had lower generation probabilities. While some public TCRs were present in many individuals, most TCR sequences turned up only very rarely across donors. The authors suggested that the approach could potentially be generalized to other disease states and immunological phenotypes. A cluster of highly shared sequence variants was judged likely to represent a technical artifact of the sequencing pipeline. In a later genetic analysis, fewer N-insertions in productive TCRs were reported among donors in an Asian-associated ancestry cluster than the roughly 670-donor mean. Because HLA typing was missing for some donors at each locus, association tests included only the typed subset. A later analysis associated approximately 17,000 TCR beta sequences with specific HLA alleles at a false discovery rate of 0.05. A later analysis reported that several top co-occurrence clusters appeared linked to parvovirus B19, influenza, CMV and Epstein-Barr virus. A later genetic analysis associated a missense DCLRE1C variant with V-gene and J-gene trimming of TCR beta chains, and an independent cohort replicated the association. In a later analysis, the rate of TCR association differed among HLA loci, with DRB1 alleles having the most associated TCRs and HLA-C alleles having the fewest. Because counts were too low, 15 to 20 rarely observed V segments, including chromosome 9 orphons, were left out of the earlier analysis of a few hundred of the donors. A further reported finding was that TCR beta sequences accurately predicted the HLA-A and HLA-B alleles for most subjects in the first cohort. Strong co-occurrence of HLA alleles, especially DR and DQ, made assigning TCR associations to individual alleles difficult. According to a later analysis, most CMV-associated TCR beta chains appeared to be HLA-restricted, and the HLA associations seemed to be driven largely by CMV exposure. Roughly uniform sequencing depth across donors was assumed in presence/absence analyses, although this assumption may not hold. Linkage disequilibrium might explain the correlated functional status among segregating V segments, but an unknown experimental factor could not be ruled out. The only immune exposure information available for the cohort was CMV serostatus. Only TCR beta chains were sequenced in this cohort, and the absence of alpha or paired-chain data limited detectable features. Cytomegalovirus status was reported to be diagnosed by the classifier with high specificity and sensitivity in both the original and validation cohorts. Three of the identified cytomegalovirus-associated TCR beta chains were confirmed in vitro to be specific for cytomegalovirus antigens. Broadly in line with IMGT annotations, most TCR beta V segments showed up in productive rearrangements about 87% or about 30% of the time in an earlier analysis of a few hundred of the donors. A total of fewer than 200 TCR beta chains were listed by the study as associated with cytomegalovirus.

This clone was observed a handful of times. This receptor's antigen is unknown. No much larger clonotype is one base removed from it; base qualities were not supplied. Receptors were amplified or captured by the immunoSEQ multiplex PCR assay. For the multiplex PCR, a mixture combining 60 forward primers for TCR Vbeta segments and 13 reverse primers for TCR Jbeta segments was used. The CDR3 region of rearranged TCR beta genes was amplified from genomic DNA with a multiplex PCR assay. On the Illumina HiSeq System, the amplified TCR beta libraries were sequenced as 87-base-pair reads. The paper's data handling went like this. In a later analysis, some 80 million unique TCR beta chains were counted across the 500 to 850 repertoires, and around 10 million of these chains were shared by at least two donors. To remove PCR and sequencing errors, raw reads were error-corrected and collapsed into unique sequences using a nearest-neighbor algorithm that merged closely related sequences. Alignment of CDR3 sequences to IMGT reference sequences was used to assign V, D and J gene segments. For a sequence to be retained, a match of at least six nucleotides was required to both a V gene segment and a J gene segment. A rearrangement counted as productive if the CDR3 had no stop codons and remained in frame with V and J, and every other rearrangement counted as non-productive. Following IMGT convention, CDR3 was defined as the stretch from the second conserved V-encoded cysteine up to the conserved J-encoded phenylalanine. In an earlier analysis of around 540 of the donors, sequences lacking an unambiguous match to a single V gene segment were excluded. In an earlier analysis of 450 to 750 of the donors, a V segment was called functional when productive rearrangements were above 56.7%, and segregating when the standard deviation between donors exceeded 5%. To diagnose cytomegalovirus status from the catalog of TCR beta chain sequences, a statistical classification framework was built. In a later analysis, TCR nucleotide sequences were compared against IMGT/GENE-DB human TR gene sequences so that V and J genes could be assigned. A later analysis assigned CDR3 sequences and most-parsimonious VDJ recombination scenarios with the TCRdist pipeline. A later analysis defined each TCR beta chain by its CDR3 amino acid sequence plus V-gene family, and excluded reads lacking a unique V-gene family. A later analysis removed 500 to 600 highly shared, low-generation-probability nucleotide sequences to deal with suspected cross-contamination and a sequencing artifact. In a later analysis, a clonal expansion index for each public chain was calculated from normalized within-repertoire ranks of inferred template counts. In a later analysis, generation probabilities were computed using a VDJ recombination model fitted to out-of-frame rearrangements, and the results were checked against IGoR. Hypergeometric tests were used in a later analysis to score TCR-TCR, TCR-HLA and TCR-CMV co-occurrence, with a repertoire-size bias correction applied to the TCR pairs. A later analysis estimated false discovery rates by permuting HLA or CMV assignments 20 times. A later analysis grouped co-occurring TCRs with DBSCAN, adding TCRdist sequence similarity when clustering within HLA-allele-positive subsets. Repertoires with fewer than 30,000 or more than 120,000 public chains, plus five repertoires with anomalous nucleotide sharing, were excluded from co-occurrence clustering. Sourced from immuneACCESS, this table was stored by TCRdb with only in-frame sequences that have V and J called. A share of the clones is absent; for the studies checked, an unresolved V gene accounts for under half, and the remainder has no known explanation. That table gives V, J and clone size, and the DNA gave D and trimming. The sample table lists roughly 100,000 clones, approximately 73% of them with a count of one. The ten largest clones take up 3% to 4% of the sample.

In total, 666 healthy bone marrow donors made up the cohort. Cohort members were all nominally healthy when sampled, although unrecorded immune exposures were likely present. The donor was CMV seronegative and was included in the group of several hundred seronegative cohort members. A peripheral blood sample was provided by each donor, and peripheral blood mononuclear cells were used for TCR beta sequencing. Genomic DNA extraction from the blood cell samples was performed with the Qiagen DNeasy Blood Extraction Kit. The receptor's source is a man between 40 and 49 years old in good health and CMV-seronegative. Material: PBMCs.

The sequenced DNA: TGTGCCTGGAGTCTAACAGGGGATTCACCCCTCCACTTT. This translates into CAWSLTGDSPLHF. In this chain, TRBV30 is recombined with TRBJ1-6, with 7 bases in between that match TRBD1. According to the germline V gene (reference sequence), CDR1 reads GTSNPN and CDR2 reads SVGIG. V loses 2 bases at its end and J loses 8 bases; junction bases beyond the gene matches: 3. The CDR3 covers 13 residues, taking in both the cysteine and the phenylalanine. Just CDR3 DNA is preserved here, 39 bases in frame from base 1. Reference TRBV30 and TRBJ1-6 proteins supply the regions before and after the CDR3; the full variable domain is: SQTIHQWPATLVQPVGSPLSLECTVEGTSNPNLYWYRQAAGRGLQLLFYSVGIGQISSEVPQNLSASRPQDRQFILSSKKLLLSDSGFYLCAWSLTGDSPLHFGNGTRLTVT.